A selection of T cell receptor beta chains follows, all from one sample in a study of blood T cell repertoires in COVID-19. Assay used: immunoSEQ multiplex PCR; TCRdb lists only in-frame clones, some missing. The sample contains 120,000 to 150,000 clones, around 89% of which appear only once. Source material: peripheral blood. Receptor source: a human donor in a cohort sampled during active COVID-19. The CDR3 runs from the conserved cysteine through the conserved F or W. The D gene is left open where the match is weak. Size is stated for part of the rows, as once, few or many counts, or as a class when the clone is expanded.

abundance	j_gene	v_gene	d_gene	CDR3nt	CDR3aa
-	TRBJ2-5	TRBV6-5	TRBD1	TGTGCCAGCAGTTACGACGGGGGACAGGGGCAAAAGACCCAGTACTTC	CASSYDGGQGQKTQYF
once	TRBJ1-1	TRBV5-8	-	TGTGCCAGCAGCTTGCCGGTTGAAGCTTTCTTT	CASSLPVEAFF
-	TRBJ1-6	TRBV7-9	TRBD1	TGTGCCAGCAGTTCAACAGGGGGGGGATCACCCCTCCACTTT	CASSSTGGGSPLHF
-	TRBJ1-5	TRBV7-8	TRBD1	TGTGCCAGCAGCTTAGGACAGGGGAAGAATCAGCCCCAGCATTTT	CASSLGQGKNQPQHF
-	TRBJ2-7	TRBV29-1	-	TGCAGCGTTGCTGTGAGCTCCTACGAGCAGTACTTC	CSVAVSSYEQYF
-	TRBJ2-7	TRBV19	-	TGTGCCAGCGGAGACGTCTACGAGCAGTACTTC	CASGDVYEQYF
-	TRBJ2-7	TRBV15	TRBD1	TGTGCCACCAGGACAGGGAGCTCCTACGAGCAGTACTTC	CATRTGSSYEQYF
-	TRBJ2-7	TRBV3-1/TRBV3-2	TRBD1	TGTGCCAGCAGCTCTACGGGACAGTTCCTAACCTACGAGCAGTACTTC	CASSSTGQFLTYEQYF
once	TRBJ1-5	TRBV7-2	-	TGTGCCAGCACCCTAGGGGATAAGCCCCAGCATTTT	CASTLGDKPQHF
-	TRBJ1-4	TRBV30	-	TGTGCCTGGAAGCCCAACCGAAATGAAAAACTGTTTTTT	CAWKPNRNEKLFF
-	TRBJ1-2	TRBV27	-	TGTGCCAGCAGTTTATCGGACAGTGGCTATGGCTACACCTTC	CASSLSDSGYGYTF
-	TRBJ2-7	TRBV29-1	-	TGCAGCGTAAGCAAGAGCTCCTACGAGCAGTACTTC	CSVSKSSYEQYF
-	TRBJ1-5	TRBV7-7	TRBD1	TGTGCTAGCAGCTTAGGACAGGGAGGAGTCCGCAATCAGCCCCAGCATTTT	CASSLGQGGVRNQPQHF
-	TRBJ2-3	TRBV7-2	-	TGTGCCAGCAGCTTAGTAGGGGTAGCGGCGGCAGATACGCAGTATTTT	CASSLVGVAAADTQYF
-	TRBJ2-5	TRBV19	TRBD2	TGTGCCAGCGGGGGGGCAGAGACCCAGTACTTC	CASGGAETQYF
-	TRBJ2-5	TRBV7-3	-	TGTGCCAGCAGCCCGACGGGACTGCCGCAAGAGACCCAGTACTTC	CASSPTGLPQETQYF
-	TRBJ2-5	TRBV11-2	-	TGTGCCAGCAGCTTCGAGGGTGAGACCCAGTACTTC	CASSFEGETQYF
-	TRBJ1-4	TRBV10-3	TRBD1	TGTGCCATCAGTGACGGACAGGGAAAGGAAAAACTGTTTTTT	CAISDGQGKEKLFF
-	TRBJ1-3	TRBV6-7	-	TGTGCCAGCAGTTACTCGGGGCGCGGAAACACCATATATTTT	CASSYSGRGNTIYF
-	TRBJ2-7	TRBV20-1	-	TGCAGTGCTAGTTCCGGGGAAAAAAGCTCCTACGAGCAGTACTTC	CSASSGEKSSYEQYF
-	TRBJ2-7	TRBV12-3/TRBV12-4	-	TGTGCCAGCAGTCAACGGGGGGAGCAGTACTTC	CASSQRGEQYF
-	TRBJ2-7	TRBV10-3	TRBD1	TGTGCCATCAGTGGGACAGGGCCCGAGCAGTACTTC	CAISGTGPEQYF
-	TRBJ2-3	TRBV7-3	-	TGTGCCAGCAGCTTAGGCGGAAACACAGATACGCAGTATTTT	CASSLGGNTDTQYF
-	TRBJ1-1	TRBV18	-	TGTGCCAGCTCTATCTCCAGGACACCAATGAACACTGAAGCTTTCTTT	CASSISRTPMNTEAFF
-	TRBJ1-4	TRBV5-1	-	TGCGCCAGCAGCTTGGGCGGACTGCGTGCAACTAATGAAAAACTGTTTTTT	CASSLGGLRATNEKLFF
-	TRBJ2-1	TRBV7-2	-	TGTGCCAGCAGGTCGGGACTCTACAATGAGCAGTTCTTC	CASRSGLYNEQFF
-	TRBJ1-1	TRBV6-5	-	TGTGCCAGCAGTTACTCGATTAGCCCTACGAACACTGAAGCTTTCTTT	CASSYSISPTNTEAFF
-	TRBJ1-2	TRBV5-1	TRBD1	TGCGCCAGCAGCCGTGCGGACAGGGCTGGCTACACCTTC	CASSRADRAGYTF
-	TRBJ1-2	TRBV4-2	-	TGTGCCAGCAGCCGTATAGCTACAGGGTCTGGCTACACCTTC	CASSRIATGSGYTF
-	TRBJ1-2	TRBV10-1	TRBD1	TGCGCCAGCAGCGGGGACAGGGTGGATGGCTACACCTTC	CASSGDRVDGYTF
-	TRBJ1-5	TRBV6-2/TRBV6-3	-	TGTGCCAGCAGCCGCGGCAAGTATAGCAATCAGCCCCAGCATTTT	CASSRGKYSNQPQHF
few	TRBJ1-1	TRBV9	-	TGTGCCAGCAGCCAGACACAGATGAACACTGAAGCTTTCTTT	CASSQTQMNTEAFF
-	TRBJ2-5	TRBV5-1	-	TGCGCCAGCAGCTTGGACCCGGGGTACGGAGAGACCCAGTACTTC	CASSLDPGYGETQYF
-	TRBJ2-7	TRBV2	TRBD2	TGTGCCAGCCGATATGGGCCAGCGGGGTACGAGCAGTACTTC	CASRYGPAGYEQYF
-	TRBJ1-1	TRBV7-9	-	TGTGCCAGCAGCTTAGCGGCCGGGGTGAACACTGAAGCTTTCTTT	CASSLAAGVNTEAFF
once	TRBJ2-5	TRBV18	-	TGTGCCAGCTCACCAGCTCTGGGGGCGAGGGAGACCCAGTACTTC	CASSPALGARETQYF
-	TRBJ2-7	TRBV4-2	-	TGTGCCAGCAGCCAAGATCCGAGGGTCTCCTACGAGCAGTACTTC	CASSQDPRVSYEQYF
-	TRBJ2-1	TRBV25-1	TRBD1	TGTGCCAGCAGTGAACCGGGACAGGGGGCAGTCGATGAGCAGTTCTTC	CASSEPGQGAVDEQFF
-	TRBJ1-5	TRBV4-3	-	TGCGCCAGCAGCCAAGAGTCCGGGAAGAATCAGCCCCAGCATTTT	CASSQESGKNQPQHF
-	TRBJ2-5	TRBV15	-	TGTGCCACCAGCAGAGTGGTTGGGGGAGGAGAGACCCAGTACTTC	CATSRVVGGGETQYF
-	TRBJ1-1	TRBV6-5	TRBD1	TGTGCCAGCAGTCGGGACAGAGTGAACACTGAAGCTTTCTTT	CASSRDRVNTEAFF
-	TRBJ2-1	TRBV5-1	TRBD1	TGCGCCAGCAAGCAGGGGGCGGGGTACAATGAGCAGTTCTTC	CASKQGAGYNEQFF
-	TRBJ1-3	TRBV3-1/TRBV3-2	TRBD1	TGTGCCAGCAGCCGGAAAAAGGACAGGGAGAAGGCCCCCTCTGGAAACACCATATATTTT	CASSRKKDREKAPSGNTIYF
once	TRBJ1-4	TRBV6-5	-	TGTGCCAGCAGTTACAGCCAGGGTGGTGAAAAACTGTTTTTT	CASSYSQGGEKLFF
-	TRBJ2-7	TRBV29-1	TRBD1	TGCAGCGTTGTTGGGACAGGAGAGGTTTACGAGCAGTACTTC	CSVVGTGEVYEQYF
-	TRBJ1-6	TRBV3-1/TRBV3-2	TRBD1	TGTGCCAGCAGCTCCCGACAGGGGGATATCTCACCCCTCCACTTT	CASSSRQGDISPLHF